This T cell receptor (beta chain) was observed in a study of shared clonotypes between healthy human individuals. Authors' processing steps: ImmunoSEQ only sent back junction sequences with no quality scores, so filtering was done differently. Here immunoSEQ multiplex PCR was the method, and the copy in TCRdb shows in-frame clones only, minus some. The V and J calls and clone size are taken from that table; D and trimming were inferred from the DNA. The table lists around 1,000,000 clones, roughly 77% of them singletons. CD4+ cells were split into CD45RA+ naive and CD45RA-negative memory subsets. Regarding the study as a whole: Compared with clonotypes that all four donors shared, non-shared clonotypes had lower generation probabilities.

Worth noting for this clone: Its antigen is not identified.

Material: memory CD4+ T cells from PBMCs. Subset of the sample: CD45RA-negative fraction. The TCR sequence derives from a man aged 18 to 35 in good health. Some clones in this sample may be carry-over from other donors' samples.

The CDR3 DNA is TGCGCCAGCAGCTCAGCAGGGGGCGGGGAGACCCAGTACTTC. The encoded protein is CASSSAGGGETQYF. The chain has TRBV5-1 and TRBJ2-5; 8 bases agree with TRBD1. Germline lookup yields CDR1 SGHRS and CDR2 YFSETQ. The CDR3 is 14 residues long. The V segment lost 3 bases and the J segment 5 bases; nucleotides outside the gene matches: 6.